What follows are 27 T cell receptor beta chains derived from one specimen sequenced in a study of neurological immune-mediated disorders. TCRdb re-derived calls from the 5' RACE reads in MiXCR, one entry per CDR3 protein. The sample contains 70,000 to 95,000 distinct CDR3 sequences, about a sixth of which appear only once. Sequencing used PBMCs. The receptors come from a woman in her 40s in good health.

This clonotype was recorded at least ten times. V usage is TRBV20-1 and J usage is TRBJ2-7, with 11 bases matching TRBD1. From germline, CDR1 is DFQATT and CDR2 SNEGSKA (reference sequence). This CDR3 is 17 amino acids long. The V and J ends lost 0 bases and 2 bases, in that order; junction bases with no gene match: 9. The CDR3 DNA reads TGCAGTGCTAGAGACACTCGGCCGGGACAGGGGGCCTACGAGCAGTACGTC. Amino acid sequence: CSARDTRPGQGAYEQYV.

This clonotype was observed at least ten times. This rearrangement joins TRBV4-3 to TRBJ2-7; D is possibly TRBD1 (5 bases). Germline V gene sequence: CDR1 LGHNA, CDR2 YSLEER. This CDR3 is built from 18 residues. V gave up 0 bases and J gave up 1 base, with 19 bases separating them. The CDR3 DNA is TGCGCCAGCAGCCAAGAAAAACTTCTCTGGGGCCGTTCCTACGAGCAGTACGTC. Amino acids: CASSQEKLLWGRSYEQYV.

Comments on this clonotype: Given a much more abundant clone one base away, this may be a read error. This chain joins TRBV12-3 or TRBV12-4 and TRBJ2-3, with 9 positions matching TRBD2. The J segment lost 5 bases and the V segment lost 3 bases, leaving 9 bases of the junction unmatched. The CDR3 consists of 16 residues. The CDR3 sequence is CASSFGGGGPKDTQYF. CDR3 sequence (DNA): TGTGCCAGCAGTTTTGGCGGGGGGGGCCCCAAAGATACGCAGTATTTT.

At least ten counts were recorded for this clonotype. This chain links TRBV29-1 with TRBJ2-7; possibly TRBD2 for D (7 bases). Deletions cut 7 bases from V and 4 bases from J, with 14 bases between. Germline V CDR1 and CDR2: SQVTM, ANQGSEA. The CDR3 has 12 residues. The CDR3 region is CSAARGGYEQYF. CDR3 DNA sequence: TGCAGCGCGGCCAGGGGAGGGTACGAGCAGTACTTC.

This chain connects TRBV20-1 to TRBJ1-2; a weak D match, TRBD1 (6 bases). Trimming stripped 5 bases from V and 0 bases from J, with 13 bases between. CDR1 DFQATT and CDR2 SNEGSKA come from the germline V gene (reference sequence). CDR3 size: 14 residues. The CDR3 spells CSAPPWTANYGYTF. CDR3 coding DNA: TGCAGTGCTCCACCTTGGACAGCTAACTATGGCTACACCTTC.

DNA of the CDR3: TGCAGTGCCCAACCTGTAGCGGGGGAGCACGCGAACACCGGGGAGCTGTTTTTT. Its protein is CSAQPVAGEHANTGELFF. The chain joins TRBV20-1 to TRBJ2-2, with 9 bases identical to TRBD2. Germline trimming cut 6 bases from V and 0 bases from J; bases unmatched to any gene: 14. CDR3 length: 18 amino acids. Per the germline V gene, CDR1 is DFQATT and CDR2 is SNEGSKA (reference sequence).

This clonotype has a count of ten or more. The chain couples TRBV12-3 or TRBV12-4 to TRBJ1-1; 11 bases are shared with TRBD1. Trimming cost V 5 bases and J 2 bases; bases outside gene matches: 7. The CDR3 is 16 amino acids. The CDR3 here is CASSPGQGVLNTEAFF. The DNA of the CDR3 is TGTGCCAGCAGTCCGGGACAGGGGGTCTTAAACACTGAAGCTTTCTTT.

This clonotype has a count of ten or more. This chain uses TRBV20-1 with TRBJ1-2; 12 bases fit TRBD1. This CDR3 region has 18 residues. CDR1 DFQATT and CDR2 SNEGSKA come from the germline V gene (reference sequence). V was pared by 5 bases and J by 7 bases, with 20 bases of the junction left unmatched. In DNA form, the CDR3 reads TGCAGTGCTTTTGTTTCCGGGACAGGGGGCAGATTGTCTAGTGGCTACACCTTC. Translated: CSAFVSGTGGRLSSGYTF.

This clonotype came up many times. This chain links TRBV7-9 with TRBJ1-3, with D maybe TRBD1 (5 bases). Trimming removed 4 bases at V and 2 bases at J, with 24 bases between. The CDR3 contains 19 residues. Germline CDR1 and CDR2: SEHNR and FQNEAQ (reference sequence). The CDR3 reads CASSSTPTGLLLTGNTIYF. The CDR3 coding sequence is TGTGCCAGCAGCTCCACCCCGACGGGACTCCTTCTGACTGGAAACACCATATATTTT.

V and J are TRBV12-3 or TRBV12-4 and TRBJ2-1; maybe TRBD1 (6 bases). The CDR3 has 14 residues. V was cut by 7 bases and J by 2 bases, with 12 bases left in between. The CDR3 nucleotides read TGTGCCAGCACCAAGGGGGTAGCCTACAATGAGCAGTTCTTC. Its protein is CASTKGVAYNEQFF.

This clonotype has ten or more counts. V gene TRBV5-1 combines with J gene TRBJ1-1; D not certain. Germline-derived CDR1 and CDR2 are SGHRS and YFSETQ. The CDR3 runs 14 residues. V dropped 3 bases and J dropped 4 bases, with 13 bases sitting between them. The CDR3 DNA reads TGCGCCAGCAGCTATCCTGAGACTGGCACTGAAGCTTTCTTT. It specifies CASSYPETGTEAFF.

The sample holds many counts of this clonotype. The chain combines TRBV28 with TRBJ1-1, with unresolved D. Per the germline V gene, CDR1 is MDHEN and CDR2 is SYDVKM. The V end was cut by 6 bases, the J end by 4 bases, with 6 bases between. The length of the CDR3 is 11 residues. Here the CDR3 reads CASRVPTEAFF. The CDR3 region has the DNA TGTGCCAGCAGGGTGCCCACTGAAGCTTTCTTT.

This clonotype occurred many times. The rearrangement links TRBV29-1 to TRBJ2-1, with D possibly matching TRBD2 (6 bases). V was pared by 3 bases and J by 0 bases, with 21 bases between. CDR3 size: 18 residues. The germline V gene has CDR1 SQVTM and CDR2 ANQGSEA. CDR3 coding DNA: TGCAGCGTTGAGGCCTGCGGGACTTATAAAGGCTCCTACAATGAGCAGTTCTTC. Translated, it gives CSVEACGTYKGSYNEQFF.

This clonotype was seen many times. The genes are TRBV3-1 and TRBJ2-2; perhaps TRBD2 as D (7 bases). CDR3 length: 16 amino acids. Trimming stripped 4 bases from V and 1 base from J, with 13 bases between. CDR1 is LGHDT and CDR2 is YNNKEL in the germline V gene (reference sequence). CDR3 protein: CASSPWGGQNTGELFF. The CDR3 coding sequence is TGTGCCAGCAGCCCCTGGGGGGGCCAGAACACCGGGGAGCTGTTTTTT. Variable domain in full (rest from reference TRBV3-1 and TRBJ2-2): DTAVSQTPKYLVTQMGNDKSIKCEQNLGHDTMYWYKQDSKKFLKIMFSYNNKELIINETVPNRFSPKSPDKAHLNLHINSLELGDSAVYFCASSPWGGQNTGELFFGEGSRLTVL.

This clonotype has at least ten counts. The V gene is TRBV20-1, the J gene TRBJ1-6; D gene uncertain. Between the trimmed V and J ends, which lost 1 base and 0 bases, there was a span of 25 bases. This CDR3 comprises 21 residues. Germline CDR1 is DFQATT and CDR2 is SNEGSKA (reference sequence). The CDR3 DNA reads TGCAGTGCTAGAGCGGACGCTGTTGTCCTGAGGGATAGCTCCTATAATTCACCCCTCCACTTT. Protein product: CSARADAVVLRDSSYNSPLHF.

This clonotype was recorded many times. Here the CDR3 reads CASKVPAAGTDTQYF. CDR3 DNA sequence: TGTGCCAGTAAGGTCCCTGCAGCGGGCACAGATACGCAGTATTTT. The chain joins TRBV19 to TRBJ2-3, with D maybe TRBD2 (5 bases). Germline CDR1 LNHDA, CDR2 SQIVND (reference sequence). The V and J ends lost 7 bases and 1 base respectively, with 15 bases between them. The CDR3 totals 15 residues.

The chain employs TRBV29-1 and TRBJ1-2, with D possibly TRBD1 on 6 matching bases. The CDR3 length is 14 residues. Germline V gene sequence: CDR1 SQVTM, CDR2 ANQGSEA. Between the trimmed V and J ends, which lost 3 bases and 4 bases, there was a span of 15 bases. The CDR3 sequence: CSVEGGLGLYGYTF. The CDR3 DNA sequence: TGCAGCGTTGAGGGGGGGCTAGGGCTCTATGGCTACACCTTC.

Many counts were recorded for this clonotype. This chain uses TRBV4-1 with TRBJ2-7, with D tentatively TRBD1 (5 bases). Germline V CDR1 and CDR2: MGHRA, YSYEKL. This CDR3 has 16 amino acids. Trimming took 1 base from V and 2 from J, leaving 15 bases between them. The chain's CDR3 is CASSQVGLGPPYEQYV. The CDR3 DNA follows: TGCGCCAGCAGCCAAGTGGGCCTGGGGCCGCCCTACGAGCAGTACGTC.

In this sample, this clonotype turned up many times. The V gene is TRBV6-1, the J gene TRBJ1-1, with D uncertain. The germline V gene encodes CDR1 MNHNS and CDR2 SASEGT. The CDR3 sequence is 12 residues long. The V end lost 3 bases, the J end lost 10 bases, and 12 bases lay between the germline ends. The CDR3 region is CASSDKTVRAFF. The CDR3 DNA follows: TGTGCCAGCAGTGACAAAACGGTCAGAGCTTTCTTT.

The rearrangement links TRBV7-2 to TRBJ1-6; D not resolved. Trimming removed 10 bases at V and 1 base at J, with 32 bases between. This CDR3 contains 21 residues. CDR1 and CDR2 from the germline V gene are SGHTA and FQGNSA. DNA of the CDR3: TGTGCCAACAGTCCACTCTTAATGCGAGGAAACAGAAGATCCTATAATTCACCCCTCCACTTT. Translated: CANSPLLMRGNRRSYNSPLHF.

Notes on this clonotype: The junction shows a germline mismatch at one end, possibly a read error. The chain is built from TRBV20-1 and TRBJ1-6; D not certain. Germline lookup yields CDR1 DFQATT and CDR2 SNEGSKA (reference sequence). The CDR3 has 16 amino acids. The CDR3 nucleotides read TGCAGTGCCCCCCCATCGGGTAGCGCCTATAATTCACCCATCAACTTT. Translation: CSAPPSGSAYNSPINF.

This clonotype was counted at least ten times. This sequence joins TRBV24-1 and TRBJ2-3; TRBD1 is a possible D gene (6 bases). CDR1 is KGHDR and CDR2 is SFDVKD in the germline V gene. The CDR3 spans 15 residues. With 4 bases removed from V and 6 bases from J, the gap between germline ends came to 16 bases. In nucleotides, the CDR3 is TGTGCCACCAGTGACCGGACAGATGTCACGGATACGCAGTATTTT. Its translation: CATSDRTDVTDTQYF.

This clonotype has a count of ten or more. The chain couples TRBV4-3 to TRBJ1-2; D gene unclear. Trimming shortened V by 4 bases and J by 13 bases, and 13 bases separated the two germline ends. CDR3 length: 11 amino acids. Germline values: CDR1 LGHNA, CDR2 YSLEER. This CDR3 is CASSPGPGVTF. CDR3 coding DNA: TGCGCCAGCAGCCCTGGGCCCGGTGTCACCTTC.

This clonotype was recorded many times. V and J are TRBV20-1 and TRBJ1-3, with D possibly TRBD1 on 5 matching bases. The CDR3 extends over 16 amino acids. The germline V gene encodes CDR1 DFQATT and CDR2 SNEGSKA (reference sequence). The V gene lost 5 bases and the J gene lost 0 bases, with 17 bases spanning the gap. The CDR3 DNA reads as TGCAGTGCTCCCCAAGCAGGGTCTCGCTCTGGAAACACCATATATTTT. It encodes CSAPQAGSRSGNTIYF.

J is TRBJ2-1 and V is TRBV20-1; 14 bases align to TRBD2. Per germline, CDR1 DFQATT and CDR2 SNEGSKA (reference sequence). V lost 3 bases, J lost 6 bases, and 10 bases stayed unmatched. CDR3 length: 17 residues. The CDR3 bases are TGCAGTGCTAGGGCAGGGGTAGGGACTAGCGGGAGCAATGAGCAGTTCTTC. Protein sequence: CSARAGVGTSGSNEQFF.

This clonotype was seen many times. The rearrangement joins TRBV12-3 or TRBV12-4 to TRBJ1-5; unclear D gene. V was clipped by 2 bases and J by 2 bases, with 19 bases between them. This CDR3 region has 18 residues. The CDR3 coding sequence is TGTGCCAGCAGTTTAAAACTTGGAGAGGGTTTTGGCAATCAGCCCCAGCATTTT. The encoded protein is CASSLKLGEGFGNQPQHF.

The rearrangement links TRBV10-3 to TRBJ2-3; maybe TRBD1 (6 bases). Germline CDR1 and CDR2: ENHRY and SYGVKD. V dropped 10 bases and J dropped 2 bases, with 22 bases sitting between them. This CDR3 is built from 16 residues. CDR3 amino acids: CASSSASVGATDTQYF. The CDR3 bases are TGTGCCAGCAGCTCCGCCAGCGTGGGGGCCACAGATACGCAGTATTTT.